A selection of T cell receptor beta chains follows, all from one sample in a study of blood T cell repertoires in COVID-19. Sequenced by immunoSEQ multiplex PCR; TCRdb stores in-frame clones only, minus some. The sample includes 200,000 to 250,000 clones, approximately 80% of them seen just once. The source material was peripheral blood. All receptors derive from a woman in her fifties or sixties who had recovered from COVID-19. Both conserved end residues are part of each CDR3. The D gene is left open where the match is weak. Size is stated for part of the rows, as once, few or many counts, or as a class when the clone is expanded.

j_gene: TRBJ1-1; d_gene: TRBD1; abundance: -; v_gene: TRBV10-3; CDR3aa: CAISLTGAGEAFF; CDR3nt: TGTGCCATCAGTCTGACAGGGGCGGGTGAAGCTTTCTTT
j_gene: TRBJ2-2; d_gene: -; abundance: -; v_gene: TRBV2; CDR3aa: CASSPGVTGELFF; CDR3nt: TGTGCCAGCAGTCCAGGGGTGACCGGGGAGCTGTTTTTT
j_gene: TRBJ1-1; d_gene: TRBD1; abundance: -; v_gene: TRBV6-5; CDR3aa: CASSRGTGGTEAFF; CDR3nt: TGTGCCAGCAGTCGCGGGACAGGGGGGACTGAAGCTTTCTTT
j_gene: TRBJ1-5; d_gene: -; abundance: -; v_gene: TRBV6-8; CDR3aa: CASRYGHDSNQPQHF; CDR3nt: TGTGCCAGCAGATACGGGCACGATAGCAATCAGCCCCAGCATTTT
j_gene: TRBJ2-1; d_gene: -; abundance: -; v_gene: TRBV2; CDR3aa: CASSEAVAEYNEQFF; CDR3nt: TGTGCCAGCAGTGAAGCGGTGGCAGAATACAATGAGCAGTTCTTC
j_gene: TRBJ1-2; d_gene: -; abundance: -; v_gene: TRBV12-3/TRBV12-4; CDR3aa: CASSLDPGDTYTF; CDR3nt: TGTGCCAGCAGTTTAGACCCGGGGGATACCTACACCTTC
j_gene: TRBJ2-4; d_gene: TRBD2; abundance: -; v_gene: TRBV7-7; CDR3aa: CASGGRGTIAKNIQYF; CDR3nt: TGTGCTAGCGGCGGGCGGGGGACCATAGCCAAAAACATTCAGTACTTC
j_gene: TRBJ1-5; d_gene: -; abundance: -; v_gene: TRBV6-5; CDR3aa: CASKGQSNQPQHF; CDR3nt: TGTGCCAGCAAAGGACAGTCTAATCAGCCCCAGCATTTT
j_gene: TRBJ1-3; d_gene: TRBD1; abundance: -; v_gene: TRBV18; CDR3aa: CASSPGQGGSGNTIYF; CDR3nt: TGTGCCAGCTCACCGGGACAGGGGGGCTCTGGAAACACCATATATTTT
j_gene: TRBJ2-7; d_gene: TRBD1; abundance: -; v_gene: TRBV6-5; CDR3aa: CASSYSTGGVYEQYF; CDR3nt: TGTGCCAGCAGTTACTCGACAGGGGGAGTATACGAGCAGTACTTC
j_gene: TRBJ2-5; d_gene: TRBD1; abundance: -; v_gene: TRBV11-1; CDR3aa: CASSLGAGTGRETQYF; CDR3nt: TGTGCCAGCAGCTTAGGGGCCGGGACAGGGAGAGAGACCCAGTACTTC
j_gene: TRBJ1-1; d_gene: TRBD1; abundance: -; v_gene: TRBV9; CDR3aa: CASSGGPGTDDAEAFF; CDR3nt: TGTGCCAGCAGCGGGGGCCCAGGGACAGATGATGCTGAAGCTTTCTTT
j_gene: TRBJ2-3; d_gene: TRBD2; abundance: -; v_gene: TRBV7-8; CDR3aa: CASSLGYPSGGITDTQYF; CDR3nt: TGTGCCAGCAGCTTAGGATACCCTAGCGGGGGGATCACAGATACGCAGTATTTT
j_gene: TRBJ2-1; d_gene: TRBD2; abundance: few; v_gene: TRBV19; CDR3aa: CASSIQAGGSYNEQFF; CDR3nt: TGTGCCAGTAGTATCCAAGCGGGGGGATCTTACAATGAGCAGTTCTTC
j_gene: TRBJ1-3; d_gene: -; abundance: few; v_gene: TRBV7-2; CDR3aa: CASSPGQPGNTIYF; CDR3nt: TGTGCCAGCAGCCCCGGTCAACCTGGAAACACCATATATTTT
j_gene: TRBJ2-3; d_gene: TRBD2; abundance: -; v_gene: TRBV4-2; CDR3aa: CASSRGPLAGGQDTQYF; CDR3nt: TGTGCCAGCAGCCGCGGACCACTAGCGGGGGGGCAAGATACGCAGTATTTT
j_gene: TRBJ2-1; d_gene: -; abundance: -; v_gene: TRBV5-1; CDR3aa: CASSLVPQNNEQFF; CDR3nt: TGCGCCAGCAGCTTGGTCCCCCAGAACAATGAGCAGTTCTTC
j_gene: TRBJ2-7; d_gene: -; abundance: once; v_gene: TRBV5-1; CDR3aa: CASSLAAGLGVYEQYF; CDR3nt: TGCGCCAGCAGCTTGGCCGCGGGGCTTGGAGTTTACGAGCAGTACTTC
j_gene: TRBJ2-1; d_gene: -; abundance: few; v_gene: TRBV4-2; CDR3aa: CASSQDVGVGNEQFF; CDR3nt: TGTGCCAGCAGCCAAGATGTAGGAGTCGGCAATGAGCAGTTCTTC
j_gene: TRBJ2-3; d_gene: TRBD1; abundance: few; v_gene: TRBV5-4; CDR3aa: CASSLWDRVGTDTQYF; CDR3nt: TGTGCCAGCAGCTTGTGGGACAGGGTGGGCACAGATACGCAGTATTTT
j_gene: TRBJ1-1; d_gene: -; abundance: -; v_gene: TRBV2; CDR3aa: CASSLSQNTEAFF; CDR3nt: TGTGCCAGCAGTCTTTCACAGAACACTGAAGCTTTCTTT
j_gene: TRBJ2-3; d_gene: TRBD2; abundance: -; v_gene: TRBV4-1; CDR3aa: CASRQGLVADTQYF; CDR3nt: TGCGCCAGCAGACAAGGACTAGTAGCAGATACGCAGTATTTT
j_gene: TRBJ1-2; d_gene: -; abundance: -; v_gene: TRBV5-1; CDR3aa: CASNPGTFNYGYTF; CDR3nt: TGCGCCAGTAACCCGGGGACTTTTAACTATGGCTACACCTTC
j_gene: TRBJ1-2; d_gene: TRBD1; abundance: -; v_gene: TRBV6-5; CDR3aa: CASSRLGQGNYGYTF; CDR3nt: TGTGCCAGCAGTAGATTGGGACAGGGCAACTATGGCTACACCTTC
j_gene: TRBJ1-5; d_gene: -; abundance: -; v_gene: TRBV15; CDR3aa: CATSSPKQGNQPQHF; CDR3nt: TGTGCCACCAGCAGTCCGAAGCAGGGCAATCAGCCCCAGCATTTT
j_gene: TRBJ2-1; d_gene: -; abundance: -; v_gene: TRBV4-1; CDR3aa: CASSPRASEYNEQFF; CDR3nt: TGCGCCAGCAGCCCTCGGGCTAGCGAGTACAATGAGCAGTTCTTC
j_gene: TRBJ1-2; d_gene: -; abundance: -; v_gene: TRBV5-1; CDR3aa: CASSLSGGNLNYGYTF; CDR3nt: TGCGCCAGCAGCCTGAGCGGGGGAAACCTTAACTATGGCTACACCTTC
j_gene: TRBJ2-3; d_gene: -; abundance: -; v_gene: TRBV15; CDR3aa: CATSRGVGGITDTQYF; CDR3nt: TGTGCCACCAGCAGAGGGGTTGGAGGAATCACAGATACGCAGTATTTT
j_gene: TRBJ2-3; d_gene: -; abundance: few; v_gene: TRBV5-4; CDR3aa: CASSLDRIDTQYF; CDR3nt: TGTGCCAGCAGCTTGGACAGAATAGATACGCAGTATTTT
j_gene: TRBJ2-3; d_gene: -; abundance: -; v_gene: TRBV6-5; CDR3aa: CASSRAGDRDTQYF; CDR3nt: TGTGCCAGCAGTAGAGCGGGGGACAGAGATACGCAGTATTTT
j_gene: TRBJ2-5; d_gene: TRBD2; abundance: -; v_gene: TRBV7-2; CDR3aa: CASSFGGALGETQYF; CDR3nt: TGTGCCAGCAGCTTCGGGGGGGCCCTAGGAGAGACCCAGTACTTC
j_gene: TRBJ2-1; d_gene: TRBD2; abundance: -; v_gene: TRBV2; CDR3aa: CASSEWAPGLAGIEQFF; CDR3nt: TGTGCCAGCAGTGAGTGGGCTCCGGGACTAGCGGGGATTGAGCAGTTCTTC